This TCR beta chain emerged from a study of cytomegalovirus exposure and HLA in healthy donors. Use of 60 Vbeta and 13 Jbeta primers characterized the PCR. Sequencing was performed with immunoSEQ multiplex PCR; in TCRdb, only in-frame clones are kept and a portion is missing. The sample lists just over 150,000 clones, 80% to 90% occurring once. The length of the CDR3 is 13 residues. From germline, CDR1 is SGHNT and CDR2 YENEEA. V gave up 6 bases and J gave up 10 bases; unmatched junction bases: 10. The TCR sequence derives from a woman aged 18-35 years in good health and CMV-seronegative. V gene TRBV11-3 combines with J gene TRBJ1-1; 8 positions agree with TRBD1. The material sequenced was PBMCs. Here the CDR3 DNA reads TGTGCCAGCAGTCGAGGACAGGGCACGGTAGCTTTCTTT. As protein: CASSRGQGTVAFF.